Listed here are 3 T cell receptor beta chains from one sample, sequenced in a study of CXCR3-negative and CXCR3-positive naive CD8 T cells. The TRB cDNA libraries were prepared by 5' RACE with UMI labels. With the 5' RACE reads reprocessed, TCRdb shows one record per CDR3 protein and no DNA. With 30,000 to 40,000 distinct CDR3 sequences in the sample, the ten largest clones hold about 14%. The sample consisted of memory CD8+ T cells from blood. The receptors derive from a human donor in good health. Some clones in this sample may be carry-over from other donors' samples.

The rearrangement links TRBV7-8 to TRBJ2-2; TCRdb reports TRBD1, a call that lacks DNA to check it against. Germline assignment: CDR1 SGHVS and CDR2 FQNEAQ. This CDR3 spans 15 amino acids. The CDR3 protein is CASPIGGGNTGELFF.

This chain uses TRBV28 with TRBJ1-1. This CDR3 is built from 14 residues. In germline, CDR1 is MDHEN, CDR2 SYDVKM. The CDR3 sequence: CASSLLFGDTEAFF.

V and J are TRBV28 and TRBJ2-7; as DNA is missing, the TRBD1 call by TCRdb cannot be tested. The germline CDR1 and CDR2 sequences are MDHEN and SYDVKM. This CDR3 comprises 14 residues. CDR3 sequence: CASSGRGFTYEQYF.